This paragraph reports one T cell receptor (beta chain). It may be a read error: a sequence one base away is much more abundant. TCRdb called the PCR reads again in MiXCR, with one record for every CDR3 protein. Of 85,000 to 90,000 distinct CDR3 sequences listed, around a quarter are singletons. Per germline, CDR1 SEHNR and CDR2 FQNEAQ (reference sequence). This CDR3 region has 11 residues. The germline V and J ends were trimmed by 7 bases and 4 bases, with 7 bases remaining between them. The data derive from a study of molecular identifiers for immune sequencing clone quantification. Sequenced material: naive CD8+ T cells from blood, with Jurkat cell RNA spiked in. The subset here: FACS-sorted CD8+CD4-CCR7+CD45RA+ naive T cells. The chain combines TRBV7-9 with TRBJ1-1, with D unresolved. The sequence derives from a human donor in good health. Some libraries in this study had Jurkat cell RNA spiked in. CDR3 amino acids: CASNSFTEAFF. In DNA, the CDR3 is TGTGCCAGCAACTCCTTCACTGAAGCTTTCTTT.